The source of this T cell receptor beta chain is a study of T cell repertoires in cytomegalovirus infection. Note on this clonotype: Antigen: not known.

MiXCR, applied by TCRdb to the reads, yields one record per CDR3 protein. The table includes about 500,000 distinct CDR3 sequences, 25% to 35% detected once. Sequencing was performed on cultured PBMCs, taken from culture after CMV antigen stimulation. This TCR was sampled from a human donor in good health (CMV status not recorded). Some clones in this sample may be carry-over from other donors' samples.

The CDR3 loop is CASSGSYVNEQFF. The CDR3 nucleotides are TGTGCCAGCAGTGGATCTTACGTCAATGAGCAGTTCTTC. V is TRBV6-2 or TRBV6-3 and J is TRBJ2-1; D is undetermined. The CDR3 contains 13 residues. Germline assignment: CDR1 MNHEY and CDR2 SVGEGT. V shed 5 bases and J shed 6 bases, with 11 bases lying between them.